This TCR beta chain was found in a study of blood T cell repertoires in COVID-19. Study in general: COVID-19 samples collected from the United States, Italy and Spain covered acute and convalescent phases. PBMCs, B-cell-depleted T cells, or T cells were the source of the cDNA or gDNA that made up the material.

Original analysis: Counts of nucleated cells, estimated from reference gene primer amplification, were obtained. This table comes from immunoSEQ multiplex PCR, and its TCRdb copy is limited to in-frame clones, with some not included. V, J and clone size reflect that table, while D and trimming were determined from the DNA. This sample has some 70,000 clones, with roughly 76% found just once. The germline V gene has CDR1 SNHLY and CDR2 FYNNEI. V lost 4 bases and J lost 5, with 12 bases in between. The CDR3 runs 14 residues. The clonotype originates from a woman in her 70s with acute or convalescent COVID-19. This chain joins TRBV2 and TRBJ2-4; D perhaps matches TRBD1 (5 bases). Sequencing used peripheral blood. CDR3 DNA sequence: TGTGCCAGCAGTGTGCAGGGTGGGGAAAACATTCAGTACTTC. This encodes CASSVQGGENIQYF. Complete variable domain (other parts from reference TRBV2 and TRBJ2-4): EPEVTQTPSHQVTQMGQEVILRCVPISNHLYFYWYRQILGQKVEFLVSFYNNEISEKSEIFDDQFSVERPDGSNFTLKIRSTKLEDSAMYFCASSVQGGENIQYFGAGTRLSVL.